The entry below describes one T cell receptor beta chain. The antigen remains unidentified. The sample belongs to a study of a mutant IDH1 vaccine in newly diagnosed glioma. Time point in this sample: week 23, last vaccination. Alongside topical imiquimod, each dose of vaccine comprised 300 ug of mutant IDH1 20-mer peptide. Sequencing was performed with immunoSEQ multiplex PCR; in TCRdb, only in-frame clones are kept and a portion is missing. The sample lists about 43,000 clones; approximately 84% were seen once. V was pared by 2 bases and J by 4 bases, with 11 bases between. Germline CDR1 and CDR2: KGHSH and LQKENI. The CDR3 runs 14 residues.

This chain joins TRBV18 and TRBJ1-1, with D perhaps matching TRBD1 (6 bases). This receptor was taken from a woman between 18 and 30 years old with glioma. Some clones in this sample may be carry-over from other donors' samples. Material: PBMCs, obtained from a glioma patient whose treatment included an IDH1 peptide vaccine. The CDR3 nucleotides read TGTGCCAGCTCACCAGTTGGACAGACCACTGAAGCTTTCTTT. Amino acids: CASSPVGQTTEAFF.